This T cell receptor beta chain is from a study of a mutant IDH1 vaccine in newly diagnosed glioma. Study-level background: Patients received vaccination from 4-6 weeks after radiotherapy alone, or with temozolomide cycles. Most patients had radiochemotherapy with temozolomide before enrollment; others had one alone.

As for this clone: What it recognizes is unknown.

In germline, CDR1 is MGHRA, CDR2 YSYEKL. Trimming shortened V by 1 base and J by 0 bases, and 13 bases separated the two germline ends. The CDR3 is 17 residues long. Sequenced by immunoSEQ multiplex PCR; TCRdb stores in-frame clones only, minus some. Among more than 35,000 clones, 81% were seen once, and the ten largest hold 5.1%. Documented time point: week 23, last vaccination. Each vaccine dose was 300 ug of mutant IDH1 20-mer peptide, with topical imiquimod. Broader study findings: Pseudoprogression appeared unlinked to shifts in leading peripheral T cell clonotypes.

The sequence was collected from a middle-aged man with glioma. The rearrangement joins TRBV4-1 to TRBJ2-1; tentative D call: TRBD2 (6 bases). The sample was PBMCs, taken from a glioma patient whose treatment included an IDH1 peptide vaccine. DNA for the CDR3: TGCGCCAGCAGCCAAGCCGGGGGTAGTAGCTCCTACAATGAGCAGTTCTTC. Encoded protein: CASSQAGGSSSYNEQFF.